This paragraph covers one T cell receptor beta chain sequence. The assay was immunoSEQ multiplex PCR, and TCRdb's table has in-frame clones only and misses some. The repertoire consists of about 300,000 clones, with over 75% occurring once and the leading ten covering about 14%. This sample is part of a study of blood T cell repertoires in COVID-19. Study information: Donors in the United States, Italy and Spain gave samples during acute or convalescent COVID-19. T cells, B-cell-depleted T cells, or PBMCs provided the cDNA or gDNA that served as material.

This sequence was found in a human donor in a cohort sampled during active COVID-19. Input material: peripheral blood.

The CDR3 DNA reads TGTGCCAGCTCACCACCGCAGCGGGAGGGCCGGGTCACAGATACGCAGTATTTT. Its protein is CASSPPQREGRVTDTQYF. The genes are TRBV18 and TRBJ2-3, with 10 nucleotides matching TRBD2. With V trimmed by 0 bases and J by 2 bases, 8 bases remained unmatched. CDR1 is KGHSH, CDR2 LQKENI, per germline. This CDR3 has 18 residues.